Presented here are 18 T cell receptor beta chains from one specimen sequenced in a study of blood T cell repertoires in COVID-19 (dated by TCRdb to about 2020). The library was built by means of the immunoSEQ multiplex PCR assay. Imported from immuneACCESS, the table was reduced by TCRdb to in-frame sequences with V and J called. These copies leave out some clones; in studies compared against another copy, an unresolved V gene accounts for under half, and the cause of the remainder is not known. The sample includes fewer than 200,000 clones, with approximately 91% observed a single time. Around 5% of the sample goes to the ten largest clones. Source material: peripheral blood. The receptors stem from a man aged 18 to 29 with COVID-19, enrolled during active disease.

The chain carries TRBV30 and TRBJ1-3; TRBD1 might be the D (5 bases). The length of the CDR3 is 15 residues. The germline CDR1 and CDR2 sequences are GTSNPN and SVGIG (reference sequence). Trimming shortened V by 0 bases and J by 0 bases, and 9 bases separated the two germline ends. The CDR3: CAWSVRRGSGNTIYF. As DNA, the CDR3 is TGTGCCTGGAGTGTACGGAGGGGCTCTGGAAACACCATATATTTT.

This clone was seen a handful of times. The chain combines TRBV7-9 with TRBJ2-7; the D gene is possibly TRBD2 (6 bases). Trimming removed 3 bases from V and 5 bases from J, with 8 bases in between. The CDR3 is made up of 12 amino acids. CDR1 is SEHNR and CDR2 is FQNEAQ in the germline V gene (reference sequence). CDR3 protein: CASSLGGDEQYF. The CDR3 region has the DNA TGTGCCAGCAGCTTGGGAGGCGACGAGCAGTACTTC.

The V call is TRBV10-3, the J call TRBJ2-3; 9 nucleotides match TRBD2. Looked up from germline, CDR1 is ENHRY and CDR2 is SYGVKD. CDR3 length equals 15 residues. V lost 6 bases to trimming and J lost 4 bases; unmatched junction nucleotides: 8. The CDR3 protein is CAIRPSGNRADTQYF. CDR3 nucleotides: TGTGCCATCAGGCCTAGCGGGAATCGGGCAGATACGCAGTATTTT.

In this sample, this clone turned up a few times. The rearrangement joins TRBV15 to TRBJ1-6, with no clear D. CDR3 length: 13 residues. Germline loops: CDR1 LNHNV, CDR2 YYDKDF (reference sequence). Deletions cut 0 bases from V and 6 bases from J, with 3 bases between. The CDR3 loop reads CATSRDLNSPLHF. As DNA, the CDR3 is TGTGCCACCAGCAGAGATCTTAATTCACCCCTCCACTTT.

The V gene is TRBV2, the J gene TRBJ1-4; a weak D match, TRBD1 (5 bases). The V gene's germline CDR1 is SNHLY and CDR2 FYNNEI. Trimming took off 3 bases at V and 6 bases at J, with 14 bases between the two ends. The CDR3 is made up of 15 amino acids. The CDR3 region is CASSDGTSRDEKLFF. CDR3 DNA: TGTGCCAGCAGTGATGGGACTTCGAGGGATGAAAAACTGTTTTTT.

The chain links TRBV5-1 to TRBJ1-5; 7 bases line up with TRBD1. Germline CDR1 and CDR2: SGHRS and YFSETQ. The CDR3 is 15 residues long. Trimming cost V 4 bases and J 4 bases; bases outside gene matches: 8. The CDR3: CASSPYGQANQPQHF. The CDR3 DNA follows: TGCGCCAGCAGCCCATACGGACAGGCGAATCAGCCCCAGCATTTT.

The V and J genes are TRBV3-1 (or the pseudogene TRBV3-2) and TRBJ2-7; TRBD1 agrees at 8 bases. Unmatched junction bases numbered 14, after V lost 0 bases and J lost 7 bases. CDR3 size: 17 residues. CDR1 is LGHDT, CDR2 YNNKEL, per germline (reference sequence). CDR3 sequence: CASSQDRWGDRGLEQYF. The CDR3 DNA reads TGTGCCAGCAGCCAAGATCGTTGGGGAGACAGGGGATTGGAGCAGTACTTC.

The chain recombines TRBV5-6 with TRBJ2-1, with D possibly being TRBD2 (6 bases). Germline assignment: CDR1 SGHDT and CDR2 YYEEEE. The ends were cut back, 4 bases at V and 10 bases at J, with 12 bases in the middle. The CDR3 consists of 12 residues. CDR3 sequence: CASSQLAREQFF. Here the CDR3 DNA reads TGTGCCAGCAGCCAACTAGCCCGGGAGCAGTTCTTC.

This CDR3 reads CASSLERADYEQYF. The CDR3 nucleotides are TGTGCCAGCAGCTTAGAGCGGGCCGACTACGAGCAGTACTTC. The chain carries TRBV7-2 and TRBJ2-7; maybe TRBD2 (6 bases). V lost 1 base and J lost 3, with 10 bases in between. The V gene's germline CDR1 is SGHTA and CDR2 FQGNSA. This CDR3 is built from 14 residues.

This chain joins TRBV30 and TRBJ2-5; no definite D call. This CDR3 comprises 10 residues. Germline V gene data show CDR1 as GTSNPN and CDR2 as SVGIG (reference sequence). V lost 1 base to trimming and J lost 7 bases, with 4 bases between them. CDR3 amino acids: CAWSGGTQYF. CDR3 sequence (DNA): TGTGCCTGGAGTGGAGGGACCCAGTACTTC.

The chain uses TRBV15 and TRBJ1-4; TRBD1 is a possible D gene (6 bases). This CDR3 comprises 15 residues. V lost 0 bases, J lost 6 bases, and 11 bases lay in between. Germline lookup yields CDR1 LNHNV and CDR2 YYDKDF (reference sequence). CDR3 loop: CATSRDVGADEKLFF. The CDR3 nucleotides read TGTGCCACCAGCAGAGATGTGGGGGCTGATGAAAAACTGTTTTTT. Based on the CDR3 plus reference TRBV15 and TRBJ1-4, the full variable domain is DAMVIQNPRYQVTQFGKPVTLSCSQTLNHNVMYWYQQKSSQAPKLLFHYYDKDFNNEADTPDNFQSRRPNTSFCFLDIRSPGLGDTAMYLCATSRDVGADEKLFFGSGTQLSVL.

The CDR3 coding sequence is TGCGCCAGCAGCCAAGGTGAGGAGAGTCTTAGGGAGCAGTACTTC. Translated: CASSQGEESLREQYF. The chain links TRBV4-3 to TRBJ2-7, with D hard to call. V was trimmed by 1 base and J by 7 bases, leaving 17 bases between them. Germline lookup yields CDR1 LGHNA and CDR2 YSLEER. The CDR3 sequence is 15 residues long.

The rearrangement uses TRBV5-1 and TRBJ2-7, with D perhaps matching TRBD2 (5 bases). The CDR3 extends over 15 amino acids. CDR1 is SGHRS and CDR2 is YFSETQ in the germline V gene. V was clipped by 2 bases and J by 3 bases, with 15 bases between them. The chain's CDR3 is CASSFDPGDFYEQYF. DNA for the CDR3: TGCGCCAGCAGCTTTGACCCCGGGGATTTCTACGAGCAGTACTTC.

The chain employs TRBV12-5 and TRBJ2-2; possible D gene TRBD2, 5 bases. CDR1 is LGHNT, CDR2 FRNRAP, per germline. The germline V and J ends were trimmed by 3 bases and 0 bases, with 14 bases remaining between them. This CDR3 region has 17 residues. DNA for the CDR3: TGTGCTAGTGGTTTCTGGGCCGTCGGGGCGAACACCGGGGAGCTGTTTTTT. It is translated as CASGFWAVGANTGELFF.

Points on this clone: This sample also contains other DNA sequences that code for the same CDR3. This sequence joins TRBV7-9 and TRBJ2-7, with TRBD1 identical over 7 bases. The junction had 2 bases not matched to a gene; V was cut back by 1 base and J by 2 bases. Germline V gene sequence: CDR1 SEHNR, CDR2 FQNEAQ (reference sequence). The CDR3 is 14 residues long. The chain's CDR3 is CASSLGQGAYEQYF. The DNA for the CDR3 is TGTGCCAGCAGCTTAGGGCAGGGGGCCTACGAGCAGTACTTC.

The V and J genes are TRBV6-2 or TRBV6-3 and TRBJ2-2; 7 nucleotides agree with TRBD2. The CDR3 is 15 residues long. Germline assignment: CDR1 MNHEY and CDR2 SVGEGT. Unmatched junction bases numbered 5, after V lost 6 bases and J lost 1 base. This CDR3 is CASSPTSENTGELFF. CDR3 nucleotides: TGTGCCAGCAGCCCAACTAGCGAGAACACCGGGGAGCTGTTTTTT.

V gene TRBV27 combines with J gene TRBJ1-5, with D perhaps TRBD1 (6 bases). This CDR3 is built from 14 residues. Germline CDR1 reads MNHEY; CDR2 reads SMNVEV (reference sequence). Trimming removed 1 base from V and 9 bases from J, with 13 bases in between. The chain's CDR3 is CASSLLAGAPPQHF. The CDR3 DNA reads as TGTGCCAGCAGTTTATTAGCGGGGGCCCCGCCCCAGCATTTT.

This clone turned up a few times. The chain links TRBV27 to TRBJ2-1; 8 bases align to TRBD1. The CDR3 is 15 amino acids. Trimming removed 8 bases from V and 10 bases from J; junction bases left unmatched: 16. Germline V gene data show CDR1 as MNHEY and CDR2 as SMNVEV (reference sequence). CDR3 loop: CASEITGTGNSEQFF. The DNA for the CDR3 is TGTGCCAGCGAGATAACCGGGACAGGAAATTCGGAGCAGTTCTTC.